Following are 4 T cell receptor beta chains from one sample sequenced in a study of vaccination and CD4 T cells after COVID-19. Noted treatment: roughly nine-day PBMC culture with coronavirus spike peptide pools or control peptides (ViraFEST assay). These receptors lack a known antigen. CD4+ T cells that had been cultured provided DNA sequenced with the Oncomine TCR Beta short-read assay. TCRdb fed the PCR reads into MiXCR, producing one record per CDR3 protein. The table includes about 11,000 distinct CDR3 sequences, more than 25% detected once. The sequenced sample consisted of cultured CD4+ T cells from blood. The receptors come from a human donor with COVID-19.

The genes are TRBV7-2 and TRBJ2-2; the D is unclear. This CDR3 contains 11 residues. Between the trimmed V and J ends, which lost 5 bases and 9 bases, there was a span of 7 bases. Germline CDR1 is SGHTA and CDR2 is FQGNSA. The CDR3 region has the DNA TGTGCCAGCAGCGATCATAGGGAGCTGTTTTTT. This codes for CASSDHRELFF.

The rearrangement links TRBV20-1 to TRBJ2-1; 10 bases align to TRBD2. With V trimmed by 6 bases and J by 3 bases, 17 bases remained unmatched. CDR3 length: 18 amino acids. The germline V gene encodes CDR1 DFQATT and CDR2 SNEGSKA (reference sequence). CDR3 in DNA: TGCAGTGCCAGCGGGCCTAGCGGGGGCCGTTTAATCTACAATGAGCAGTTCTTC. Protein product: CSASGPSGGRLIYNEQFF.

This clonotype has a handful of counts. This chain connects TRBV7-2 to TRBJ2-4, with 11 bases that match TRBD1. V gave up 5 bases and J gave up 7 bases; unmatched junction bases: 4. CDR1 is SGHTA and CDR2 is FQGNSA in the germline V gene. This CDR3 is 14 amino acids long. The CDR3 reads CASSGQGAGNIQYF. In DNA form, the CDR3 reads TGTGCCAGCAGCGGACAGGGGGCTGGGAACATTCAGTACTTC.

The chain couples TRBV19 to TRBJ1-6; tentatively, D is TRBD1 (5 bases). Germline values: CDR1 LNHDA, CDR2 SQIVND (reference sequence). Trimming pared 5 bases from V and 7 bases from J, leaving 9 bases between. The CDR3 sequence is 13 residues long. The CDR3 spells CASSHKGNSPLHF. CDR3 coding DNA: TGTGCCAGTAGTCACAAGGGGAATTCACCCCTCCACTTT.